Below are 22 T cell receptor beta chains sequenced from a single sample in a study of T cell repertoires in cytomegalovirus infection. TCRdb processed the reads anew with MiXCR; each CDR3 protein has one entry. The data show about 260,000 distinct CDR3 sequences, with around 13% seen just once and around 9% held by the top ten. Sequencing used PBMCs. The receptors were sampled from a human donor in good health (CMV status not recorded). Some clones in this sample may be carry-over from other donors' samples.

This clonotype was seen at least ten times. The V call is TRBV12-3 or TRBV12-4, the J call TRBJ1-2, with D unresolved. This CDR3 spans 13 amino acids. V lost 5 bases, J lost 4 bases, and 11 bases lay in between. Written as DNA, the CDR3 is TGTGCCAGCAGTCCAGCCGGGAGCTATGGCTACACCTTC. Amino acid sequence: CASSPAGSYGYTF.

This clonotype was detected only a few times. The genes are TRBV4-1 and TRBJ1-5, with TRBD1 as a possible D gene (6 bases). The CDR3 has 15 residues. Trimming stripped 1 base from V and 3 bases from J, with 10 bases between. CDR1 is MGHRA and CDR2 is YSYEKL in the germline V gene. CDR3 DNA sequence: TGCGCCAGCAGCCAAGTTCAGGGGTACAATCAGCCCCAGCATTTT. It translates to CASSQVQGYNQPQHF.

This clonotype has only a few counts. The chain is built from TRBV6-2 or TRBV6-3 and TRBJ2-3; a possible D gene is TRBD1 (8 bases). Germline V gene sequence: CDR1 MNHEY, CDR2 SVGEGT. This CDR3 region has 16 residues. Trimming removed 10 bases at V and 0 bases at J, with 20 bases between. The CDR3 DNA reads TGTGCCATCGGGGGGACAGGCGACCGTAGCACAGATACGCAGTATTTT. It translates to CAIGGTGDRSTDTQYF.

The chain combines TRBV7-3 with TRBJ2-5, with TRBD2 as a possible D gene (6 bases). The CDR3 length is 16 residues. CDR1 and CDR2 (germline): SGHTA, FQGTGA. Trimming removed 5 bases at V and 4 bases at J, with 20 bases between. The CDR3 coding sequence is TGTGCCAGCAGCGCGTCGCCGGGACGGGGAGGAGAGACCCAGTACTTC. Its translation: CASSASPGRGGETQYF. Full variable domain (outside the CDR3, taken from reference TRBV7-3 and TRBJ2-5): GAGVSQTPSNKVTEKGKYVELRCDPISGHTALYWYRQSLGQGPEFLIYFQGTGAADDSGLPNDRFFAVRPEGSVSTLKIQRTERGDSAVYLCASSASPGRGGETQYFGPGTRLLVL.

At least ten counts were recorded for this clonotype. The V and J genes are TRBV11-2 and TRBJ2-1; D is possibly TRBD1 or TRBD2 (5 bases each). The CDR3 sequence is 13 residues long. CDR1 and CDR2 from the germline V gene are SGHAT and FQNNGV. Between the trimmed V and J ends, which lost 1 base and 12 bases, there was a span of 13 bases. The chain's CDR3 is CASSLGWGTGQFF. For the CDR3, the DNA is TGTGCCAGCAGCTTAGGGTGGGGGACCGGGCAGTTCTTC.

This clonotype was recorded at least ten times. V is TRBV28 and J is TRBJ1-6; no clear D. With 5 bases removed from V and 14 bases from J, the gap between germline ends came to 13 bases. CDR1 and CDR2 (germline): MDHEN, SYDVKM. The CDR3 is 12 residues long. CDR3 nucleotide sequence: TGTGCCAGCAGTCCCCCCCCGGGGACCCTCCACTTT. Protein sequence: CASSPPPGTLHF.

Ten or more counts support this clonotype. V gene TRBV7-2 combines with J gene TRBJ1-5, with TRBD1 as a possible D gene (6 bases). This CDR3 has 16 residues. V lost 1 base, J lost 2 bases, and 12 bases lay in between. The germline gives CDR1 SGHTA, CDR2 FQGNSA. The CDR3 protein is CASSLVGGAGNQPQHF. CDR3 coding DNA: TGTGCCAGCAGCTTAGTAGGGGGGGCTGGCAATCAGCCCCAGCATTTT. Looking up the rest from reference TRBV7-2 and TRBJ1-5 gives the full variable domain: GAGVSQSPSNKVTEKGKDVELRCDPISGHTALYWYRQSLGQGLEFLIYFQGNSAPDKSGLPSDRFSAERTGGSVSTLTIQRTQQEDSAVYLCASSLVGGAGNQPQHFGDGTRLSIL.

V is TRBV14 and J is TRBJ2-7; tentatively, D is TRBD1 or TRBD2 (5 bases each). The ends were cut back, 2 bases at V and 7 bases at J, with 12 bases in the middle. The CDR3 runs to 13 residues. In germline, CDR1 is SGHDN, CDR2 FVKESK. The DNA of the CDR3 is TGTGCCAGCAGCCAACTGGGACCCCGGGAGCAGTACTTC. This translates into CASSQLGPREQYF. Looking up the rest from reference TRBV14 and TRBJ2-7 gives the full variable domain: EAGVTQFPSHSVIEKGQTVTLRCDPISGHDNLYWYRRVMGKEIKFLLHFVKESKQDESGMPNNRFLAERTGGTYSTLKVQPAELEDSGVYFCASSQLGPREQYFGPGTRLTVT.

The chain joins TRBV9 to TRBJ1-1; D call uncertain. With 0 bases removed from V and 2 bases from J, the gap between germline ends came to 5 bases. In germline, CDR1 is SGDLS, CDR2 YYNGEE. This CDR3 has 13 residues. The CDR3 DNA reads as TGTGCCAGCAGCGTAGTTCATAACACTGAAGCTTTCTTT. Residues: CASSVVHNTEAFF.

This clonotype was recorded many times. The chain recombines TRBV12-3 or TRBV12-4 with TRBJ1-4, with TRBD1 as a possible D gene (5 bases). There are 15 residues in the CDR3. The ends were cut back, 4 bases at V and 2 bases at J, with 11 bases in the middle. The CDR3 DNA reads TGTGCCAGCAGTTCCCGGACAACCACTAATGAAAAACTGTTTTTT. This sequence encodes CASSSRTTTNEKLFF.

This clonotype was counted between two and nine times. The gene calls are TRBV4-1 and TRBJ1-4; weak D call: TRBD1 (6 bases). The V end was cut by 1 base, the J end by 5 bases, with 17 bases between. Germline V gene sequence: CDR1 MGHRA, CDR2 YSYEKL. The CDR3 length is 17 residues. The CDR3 protein is CASSQVLVRTANEKLFF. CDR3 sequence (DNA): TGCGCCAGCAGCCAAGTTTTAGTGCGGACAGCGAATGAAAAACTGTTTTTT.

The V gene is TRBV2, the J gene TRBJ1-1; possible D gene TRBD1, 6 bases. The CDR3 extends over 20 amino acids. Germline V gene sequence: CDR1 SNHLY, CDR2 FYNNEI. V lost 9 bases, J lost 3 bases, and 35 bases lay in between. CDR3 DNA: TGTGCCAGGGGGGGGGCTATCCGGGACATCCCCACCGTCTGGGACACTGAAGCTTTCTTT. It yields the protein CARGGAIRDIPTVWDTEAFF.

CDR3 region: CSAIRGNEQFF. The DNA for the CDR3 is TGCAGTGCTATTCGAGGAAATGAGCAGTTCTTC. The rearrangement links TRBV20-1 to TRBJ2-1; no firm D call. The CDR3 runs to 11 residues. The germline V and J ends were trimmed by 4 bases and 7 bases, with 8 bases remaining between them. Germline V gene lookup returns CDR1 DFQATT and CDR2 SNEGSKA (reference sequence).

This clonotype has more than one count but fewer than ten. The chain has TRBV7-9 and TRBJ2-5; no firm D call. From germline, CDR1 is SEHNR and CDR2 FQNEAQ (reference sequence). The CDR3 has 14 amino acids. Trimming took 5 bases from V and 0 from J, leaving 10 bases between them. This CDR3 reads CASSEQKYQETQYF. DNA of the CDR3: TGTGCCAGCAGCGAGCAGAAGTACCAAGAGACCCAGTACTTC.

Only a few counts were recorded for this clonotype. The V gene is TRBV7-8, the J gene TRBJ2-7, with unresolved D. Trimming took off 0 bases at V and 10 bases at J, with 10 bases between the two ends. The V gene's germline CDR1 is SGHVS and CDR2 FQNEAQ. The CDR3 totals 12 residues. The CDR3, as DNA: TGTGCCAGCAGCTTAGCATCCCCCCCACAGTACTTC. It is translated as CASSLASPPQYF.

The chain joins TRBV9 to TRBJ1-3; D gene ambiguous. CDR1 SGDLS and CDR2 YYNGEE come from the germline V gene. Trimming removed 4 bases at V and 4 bases at J, with 12 bases between. The CDR3 runs 14 residues. The CDR3 here is CASSFGVGGNTIYF. The CDR3, as DNA: TGTGCCAGCAGCTTCGGGGTAGGAGGAAACACCATATATTTT.

The gene calls are TRBV11-3 and TRBJ2-1; D might be TRBD1 or TRBD2, each matching 7 bases. V was trimmed by 0 bases and J by 5 bases, leaving 11 bases between them. The CDR3 loop spans 15 amino acids. Germline CDR1 reads SGHNT; CDR2 reads YENEEA. The CDR3 is CASSLEGRGHNEQFF. In nucleotides, the CDR3 is TGTGCCAGCAGCTTAGAAGGGAGGGGGCACAATGAGCAGTTCTTC.

This clonotype was observed a few times. The V call is TRBV25-1, the J call TRBJ1-4; D unresolved. Germline CDR1 is MGHDK and CDR2 is SYGVNS. The CDR3 has 13 amino acids. Trimming stripped 11 bases from V and 5 bases from J, with 15 bases between. In DNA, the CDR3 is TGTGCCCTCCTGCGGCAGCAGAATGAAAAACTGTTTTTT. The encoded protein is CALLRQQNEKLFF.

This clonotype was recorded many times. The rearrangement joins TRBV14 to TRBJ2-2, with 7 bases lining up with TRBD2. CDR1 is SGHDN and CDR2 is FVKESK in the germline V gene. The ends lost 0 bases at V and 6 bases at J; junction bases unmatched: 10. The CDR3 contains 17 residues. CDR3 residues: CASSQESAGVRAGELFF. CDR3 sequence (DNA): TGTGCCAGCAGCCAAGAGTCTGCGGGGGTCCGGGCCGGGGAGCTGTTTTTT.

The CDR3 DNA sequence: TGTGCCAGCAGCCGGGACGAAACCAGCGAGCAGTACTTC. Translating gives CASSRDETSEQYF. The rearrangement uses TRBV6-4 and TRBJ2-7, with D possibly called TRBD1 or TRBD2 (5 bases each). CDR1 MRHNA and CDR2 SNTAGT come from the germline V gene. The V gene lost 6 bases and the J gene lost 6 bases, with 15 bases spanning the gap. The CDR3 is 13 residues long.

This clonotype was observed many times. This chain joins TRBV19 and TRBJ2-1; TRBD2 matches 13 bases. Losses at the gene ends were 5 bases for V and 6 bases for J; bases not matched to a gene: 4. This CDR3 region has 15 residues. CDR1 and CDR2 (germline): LNHDA, SQIVND (reference sequence). The CDR3 is CASSVGLAGINEQFF. CDR3 bases: TGTGCCAGTAGTGTGGGACTAGCGGGGATCAATGAGCAGTTCTTC.

In its sample, this clonotype was seen many times. The chain combines TRBV7-2 with TRBJ2-3; 7 positions match TRBD1. This CDR3 has 14 residues. From germline, CDR1 is SGHTA and CDR2 FQGNSA. V lost 5 bases, J lost 7 bases, and 9 bases stayed unmatched. The CDR3 bases are TGTGCCAGCAGCCGAGACAGGGCTGGGAATACGCAGTATTTT. As protein: CASSRDRAGNTQYF. Based on the CDR3 plus reference TRBV7-2 and TRBJ2-3, the full variable domain is GAGVSQSPSNKVTEKGKDVELRCDPISGHTALYWYRQSLGQGLEFLIYFQGNSAPDKSGLPSDRFSAERTGGSVSTLTIQRTQQEDSAVYLCASSRDRAGNTQYFGPGTRLTVL.